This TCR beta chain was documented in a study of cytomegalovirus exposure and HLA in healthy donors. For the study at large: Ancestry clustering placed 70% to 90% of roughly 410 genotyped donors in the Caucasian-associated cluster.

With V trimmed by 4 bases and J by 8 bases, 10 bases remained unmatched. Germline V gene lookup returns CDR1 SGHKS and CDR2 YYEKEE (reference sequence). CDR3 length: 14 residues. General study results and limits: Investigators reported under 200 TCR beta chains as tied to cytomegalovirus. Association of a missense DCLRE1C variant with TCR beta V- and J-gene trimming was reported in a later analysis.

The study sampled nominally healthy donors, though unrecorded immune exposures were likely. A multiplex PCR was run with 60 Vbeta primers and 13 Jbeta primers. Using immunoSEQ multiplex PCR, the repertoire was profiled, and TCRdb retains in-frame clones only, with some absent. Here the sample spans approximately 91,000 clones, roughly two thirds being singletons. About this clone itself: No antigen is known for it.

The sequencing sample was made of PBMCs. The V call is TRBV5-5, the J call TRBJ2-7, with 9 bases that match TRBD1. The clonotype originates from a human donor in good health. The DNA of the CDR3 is TGTGCCAGCAGCCGTTCGGGGACAGGGCAAAAGCAGTACTTC. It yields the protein CASSRSGTGQKQYF.